This passage covers 4 T cell receptor beta chains from one sample sequenced in a study of cytomegalovirus exposure and HLA in healthy donors. Both 60 Vbeta primers and 13 Jbeta primers went into the PCR. Only in-frame clones appear in the TCRdb table, and some are missing; sequencing was by immunoSEQ multiplex PCR. In the table there are around 150,000 clones, about 80% of which are singletons. The source material was PBMCs. These receptors were obtained from a woman between 50 and 59 years old in good health and CMV-seropositive.

This rearrangement joins TRBV28 to TRBJ2-7, with TRBD2 identical over 11 bases. CDR1 is MDHEN, CDR2 SYDVKM, per germline. The trim removed 6 bases at V and 2 bases at J, leaving 9 bases unmatched. The CDR3 runs 16 residues. CDR3 loop: CASSPPGLAVAYEQYF. Here the CDR3 DNA reads TGTGCCAGCAGCCCCCCGGGACTAGCGGTGGCCTACGAGCAGTACTTC.

The V gene is TRBV5-3, the J gene TRBJ2-7, with 8 bases aligning to TRBD2. TRBV5-3 has ORF status, its function being uncertain. V trimming: 6 bases; J trimming: 9 bases; junction bases outside the gene matches: 11. The CDR3 has 13 residues. The CDR3 coding sequence is TGTGCCAGAATTCTCGGCGGGAGGCCCTTGCAGTACTTC. This sequence encodes CARILGGRPLQYF.

V and J are TRBV10-3 and TRBJ1-2; D might be TRBD1 (5 bases). Germline CDR1 reads ENHRY; CDR2 reads SYGVKD. The CDR3 spans 13 residues. V lost 8 bases to trimming and J lost 9 bases, with 19 bases between them. DNA of the CDR3: TGTGCCATCGGCGGGACGGGGGACTCTCGCTACACCTTC. Translated: CAIGGTGDSRYTF.

This clone occurred once. The chain is built from TRBV7-2 and TRBJ2-7; TRBD2 might be the D (5 bases). V was clipped by 1 base and J by 3 bases, with 13 bases between them. CDR1 SGHTA and CDR2 FQGNSA come from the germline V gene. This CDR3 comprises 15 residues. Here the CDR3 reads CASSLVRAGSYEQYF. Here the CDR3 DNA reads TGTGCCAGCAGCTTAGTGAGGGCAGGCAGCTACGAGCAGTACTTC.